This is a list of T cell receptor beta chains from one sample in a study of cytomegalovirus exposure and HLA in healthy donors. TCRdb keeps only in-frame clones here, not all; method: immunoSEQ multiplex PCR. This table has 100,000 to 120,000 clones, approximately 80% appearing once. The sample comprised PBMCs. These receptors originate from a woman aged 60-70 years in good health and CMV-seropositive. The CDR3 runs from the conserved cysteine through the conserved F or W. D genes are given only for firm matches. Rows may omit the clone size; those that give it use once, few, many or a size class.

>NA|14|TRBV13|TRBD1|TRBJ1-2
CASSGHRGGYGYTF
TGTGCCAGCAGCGGACACAGGGGCGGCTATGGCTACACCTTC
>NA|13|TRBV5-1|NA|TRBJ2-1
CASSLTSSNEQFF
TGCGCCAGCAGCCTGACTAGTTCCAATGAGCAGTTCTTC
>NA|13|TRBV27|NA|TRBJ1-5
CASSLYQFTPQHF
TGTGCCAGCAGTTTATATCAGTTTACGCCCCAGCATTTT
>NA|15|TRBV9|NA|TRBJ2-7
CASSEKQGTAYEQYF
TGTGCCAGCAGCGAAAAGCAGGGGACGGCATACGAGCAGTACTTC
>NA|18|TRBV5-1|TRBD2|TRBJ2-3
CASSLLGLAGGPTDTQYF
TGCGCCAGCAGCTTGCTAGGACTAGCGGGAGGGCCCACAGATACGCAGTATTTT
>NA|14|TRBV18|NA|TRBJ1-1
CASLNGGANTEAFF
TGTGCCAGCTTGAATGGGGGGGCGAACACTGAAGCTTTCTTT
>NA|15|TRBV7-2|NA|TRBJ2-1
CASSLARNSYNEQFF
TGTGCCAGCAGCCTGGCCAGAAACTCCTACAATGAGCAGTTCTTC
>once|11|TRBV20-1|NA|TRBJ2-2
CSASRTGELFF
TGCAGTGCTAGTCGGACCGGGGAGCTGTTTTTT
>NA|15|TRBV11-1|NA|TRBJ2-3
CASRTLTGSGDTQYF
TGTGCCAGCAGGACACTAACAGGTTCCGGAGATACGCAGTATTTT
>NA|19|TRBV7-3|TRBD2|TRBJ2-1
CASSYPSGKVRGSYNEQFF
TGTGCCAGCAGCTACCCTAGCGGGAAGGTTCGAGGCTCCTACAATGAGCAGTTCTTC
>NA|15|TRBV27|NA|TRBJ1-2
CASSPTSSGYYGYTF
TGTGCCAGCAGCCCTACCTCGTCCGGGTACTATGGCTACACCTTC
>once|16|TRBV6-6|TRBD1|TRBJ1-3
CASSYPGQGAGNTIYF
TGTGCCAGCAGTTACCCGGGACAGGGGGCTGGAAACACCATATATTTT
>NA|12|TRBV25-1|NA|TRBJ2-1
CASSEGSGNLFF
TGTGCCAGCAGTGAAGGGTCGGGGAATCTGTTCTTC
>once|15|TRBV11-2|NA|TRBJ2-7
CASSLGQGKGYEQYF
TGTGCCAGCAGCTTAGGGCAGGGGAAGGGCTACGAGCAGTACTTC
>NA|14|TRBV9|NA|TRBJ1-1
CASSVAPTPSPAFF
TGTGCCAGCAGCGTAGCCCCGACACCCTCCCCCGCTTTCTTT
>NA|14|TRBV6-1|NA|TRBJ2-1
CASSESQANNEQFF
TGTGCCAGCAGTGAGTCACAGGCGAACAATGAGCAGTTCTTC
>NA|18|TRBV15|TRBD2|TRBJ2-2
CATSRGYKGLADTGELFF
TGTGCCACCAGCAGAGGGTACAAGGGCCTAGCGGACACCGGGGAGCTGTTTTTT
>NA|14|TRBV2|NA|TRBJ1-5
CASNPERGNQPQHF
TGTGCCAGCAACCCCGAAAGGGGAAATCAGCCCCAGCATTTT
>NA|13|TRBV10-2|TRBD1|TRBJ1-1
CASTGGSSREAFF
TGCGCCAGCACAGGGGGATCCTCCAGGGAAGCTTTCTTT
>few|15|TRBV19|TRBD1|TRBJ1-2
CASSQGTGARYGYTF
TGTGCCAGTAGTCAAGGGACAGGAGCCCGGTATGGCTACACCTTC
>NA|15|TRBV2|TRBD2|TRBJ2-3
CASSERSGSGNTQYF
TGTGCCAGCAGTGAACGTAGCGGGAGCGGTAATACGCAGTATTTT
>NA|13|TRBV28|NA|TRBJ2-3
CASRRGHTDTQYF
TGTGCCAGCAGGCGCGGGCACACAGATACGCAGTATTTT
>NA|14|TRBV27|TRBD1|TRBJ2-5
CASSRTGTQETQYF
TGTGCCAGCAGTCGGACAGGGACCCAAGAGACCCAGTACTTC
>NA|11|TRBV29-1|NA|TRBJ2-1
CSVGHVREQFF
TGCAGCGTTGGTCACGTCCGGGAGCAGTTCTTC
>NA|16|TRBV28|TRBD2|TRBJ2-5
CASSLLAGGYQETQYF
TGTGCCAGCAGTTTACTGGCGGGAGGGTACCAAGAGACCCAGTACTTC
>NA|19|TRBV18|NA|TRBJ2-6
CASSPPNRQDYTGANVLTF
TGTGCCAGCTCACCACCTAATCGACAGGATTACACTGGGGCCAACGTCCTGACTTTC
>NA|16|TRBV19|TRBD2|TRBJ2-7
CASSTNLAGPSYEQYF
TGTGCCAGTAGTACGAACTTAGCGGGACCCTCCTACGAGCAGTACTTC
>NA|18|TRBV11-2|TRBD1|TRBJ2-2
CASSLDSYQGARTGELFF
TGTGCCAGCAGCTTAGATTCATACCAGGGGGCGAGGACCGGGGAGCTGTTTTTT
>NA|17|TRBV19|TRBD1|TRBJ1-5
CASQRLLGQGGNQPQHF
TGTGCCAGCCAAAGGCTACTAGGACAGGGAGGCAATCAGCCCCAGCATTTT
>few|13|TRBV5-1|NA|TRBJ2-3
CASSLERADTQYF
TGCGCCAGCAGCTTGGAACGGGCAGATACGCAGTATTTT
>NA|15|TRBV6-1|TRBD2|TRBJ2-7
CASSEGLGESYEQYF
TGTGCCAGCAGTGAGGGACTAGGGGAGTCCTACGAGCAGTACTTC
>NA|13|TRBV18|NA|TRBJ1-2
CASSEQGNYGYTF
TGTGCCAGCTCAGAACAGGGTAACTATGGCTACACCTTC
>few|14|TRBV6-5|TRBD1|TRBJ1-1
CASSAQGARTEAFF
TGTGCCAGCAGCGCACAGGGGGCGCGTACTGAAGCTTTCTTT
>once|14|TRBV6-1|TRBD1|TRBJ2-5
CASRTGTAGETQYF
TGTGCCAGCAGGACCGGGACAGCCGGGGAGACCCAGTACTTC
>NA|15|TRBV30|TRBD2|TRBJ2-2
CACIRDGGGTGELFF
TGTGCCTGTATCCGGGACGGGGGGGGAACCGGGGAGCTGTTTTTT
>NA|16|TRBV9|TRBD2|TRBJ2-1
CASSVEPGGVFDEQFF
TGTGCCAGCAGCGTAGAACCGGGAGGCGTTTTCGATGAGCAGTTCTTC
>NA|16|TRBV7-9|TRBD2|TRBJ2-3
CASSLTGSGSLNTQYF
TGTGCCAGCAGCTTAACGGGTAGCGGGAGTTTAAATACGCAGTATTTT
>NA|15|TRBV27|TRBD2|TRBJ2-7
CASSLAPSGNHEQYF
TGTGCCAGCAGTTTGGCGCCTAGCGGGAATCACGAGCAGTACTTC
>NA|16|TRBV6-4|TRBD1|TRBJ1-2
CASSDNWDRIFWGYTF
TGTGCCAGCAGTGACAATTGGGACAGAATTTTCTGGGGCTACACCTTC
>once|13|TRBV28|NA|TRBJ1-5
CASRQGRERPQHF
TGTGCCAGCAGGCAAGGGAGGGAGAGGCCCCAGCATTTT
>once|16|TRBV25-1|TRBD1|TRBJ2-2
CANSARTGASTGELFF
TGTGCCAACAGTGCCAGGACAGGGGCATCGACCGGGGAGCTGTTTTTT
>NA|18|TRBV5-1|TRBD1|TRBJ1-4
CASSLYPGTGAINEKLFF
TGCGCCAGCAGCTTGTACCCAGGGACAGGGGCGATTAATGAAAAACTGTTTTTT
>NA|17|TRBV7-8|TRBD1|TRBJ1-3
CASSPGQGGSLGNTIYF
TGTGCCAGCAGCCCAGGGCAGGGGGGCTCTCTGGGAAACACCATATATTTT
>NA|15|TRBV12-5|TRBD1|TRBJ1-2
CATPGGPTGNYGYTF
TGTGCTACACCAGGGGGACCTACAGGGAACTATGGCTACACCTTC
>NA|12|TRBV6-1|NA|TRBJ1-1
CASSAQGTEAFF
TGTGCCAGCAGTGCTCAGGGAACTGAAGCTTTCTTT
>once|14|TRBV9|NA|TRBJ1-2
CASSVIDSASGYTF
TGTGCCAGCAGCGTAATAGACAGCGCATCTGGCTACACCTTC
>NA|13|TRBV28|NA|TRBJ1-1
CASSLVQNTEAFF
TGTGCCAGCAGTTTGGTACAGAACACTGAAGCTTTCTTT
>few|17|TRBV5-4|NA|TRBJ1-2
CASSLGLARVINYGYTF
TGTGCCAGCAGCTTGGGGTTGGCCAGGGTTATTAACTATGGCTACACCTTC
>NA|13|TRBV10-3|NA|TRBJ1-2
CAISRGANYGYTF
TGTGCCATCAGTCGGGGTGCTAACTATGGCTACACCTTC
>NA|16|TRBV6-6|TRBD1|TRBJ1-3
CASSYSRGLRGNTIYF
TGTGCCAGCAGTTACTCCAGGGGGCTTCGTGGAAACACCATATATTTT
>NA|16|TRBV5-1|TRBD2|TRBJ2-5
CASSLGAGRERETQYF
TGCGCCAGCAGCTTGGGCGCCGGGAGGGAACGCGAGACCCAGTACTTC
>NA|14|TRBV2|TRBD1|TRBJ1-1
CANPGQGLNTEAFF
TGTGCCAACCCCGGACAGGGTCTGAACACTGAAGCTTTCTTT